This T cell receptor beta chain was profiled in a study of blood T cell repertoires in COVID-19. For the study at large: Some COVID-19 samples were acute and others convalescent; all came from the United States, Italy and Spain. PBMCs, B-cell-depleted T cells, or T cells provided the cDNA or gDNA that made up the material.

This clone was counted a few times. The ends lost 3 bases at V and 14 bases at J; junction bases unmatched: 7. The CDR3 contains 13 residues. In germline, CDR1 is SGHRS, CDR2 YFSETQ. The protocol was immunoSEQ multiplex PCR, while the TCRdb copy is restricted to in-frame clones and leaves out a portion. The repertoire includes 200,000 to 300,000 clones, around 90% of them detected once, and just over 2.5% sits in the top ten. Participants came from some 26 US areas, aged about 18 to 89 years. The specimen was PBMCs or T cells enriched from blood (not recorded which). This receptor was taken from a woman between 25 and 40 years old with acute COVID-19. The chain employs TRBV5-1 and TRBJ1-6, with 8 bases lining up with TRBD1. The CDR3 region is CASSSMDRATLHF. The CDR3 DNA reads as TGCGCCAGCAGCTCAATGGACAGGGCTACCCTCCACTTT.